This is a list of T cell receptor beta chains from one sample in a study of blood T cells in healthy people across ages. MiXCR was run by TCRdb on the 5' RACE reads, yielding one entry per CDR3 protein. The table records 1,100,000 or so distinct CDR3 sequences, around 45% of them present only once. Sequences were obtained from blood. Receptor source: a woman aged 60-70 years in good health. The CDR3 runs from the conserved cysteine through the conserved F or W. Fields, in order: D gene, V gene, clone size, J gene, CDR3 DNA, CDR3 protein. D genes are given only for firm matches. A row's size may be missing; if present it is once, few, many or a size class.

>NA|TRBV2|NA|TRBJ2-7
TGTGCCAGCAGGTCCCAGGGACCGTCCTACGAGCAGTACTTC
CASRSQGPSYEQYF
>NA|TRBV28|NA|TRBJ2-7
TGTGCCAGCAGTTTACCATGGACGGGGCTGGAGCAGTACTTC
CASSLPWTGLEQYF
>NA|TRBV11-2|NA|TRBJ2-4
TGTGCCAGCAGTTGCGGACCGGAGAGTAAAAACATTCAGTACTTC
CASSCGPESKNIQYF
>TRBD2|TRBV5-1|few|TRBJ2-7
TGCGCCAGCAGTTTAAACAGGGCGGGAGGTACCTCCTACGAGCAGTACTTC
CASSLNRAGGTSYEQYF
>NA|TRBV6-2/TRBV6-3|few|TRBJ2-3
TGTGCCAGCAGTTACGTCCTAGCAGATACGCAGTATTTT
CASSYVLADTQYF
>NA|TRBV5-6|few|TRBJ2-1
TGTGCCAGCAGCCGGATTACAGGGCATGAGCAGTTCTTC
CASSRITGHEQFF
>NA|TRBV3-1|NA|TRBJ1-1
TGTGCCAGCAGCCACTCAAGCGTTAAAGCTTTCTTT
CASSHSSVKAFF
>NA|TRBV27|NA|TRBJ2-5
TGTGCCAGCAGTTTACATCCCGCGGAGACCCAGTACTTC
CASSLHPAETQYF
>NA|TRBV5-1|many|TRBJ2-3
TGCGCCAGCAGCACACCGGGAGAGAGCACAGATACGCAGTATTTT
CASSTPGESTDTQYF
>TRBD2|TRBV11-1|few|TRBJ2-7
TGTGCCAGCAGCATGACTAGCATCTCAACCTACGAGCAGTACTTC
CASSMTSISTYEQYF
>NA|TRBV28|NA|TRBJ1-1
TGTGCCAGCAGTTCCCCCCGGGCCAAACCTCAGGAAGCTTTCTTT
CASSSPRAKPQEAFF
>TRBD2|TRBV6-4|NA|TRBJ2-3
TGTGCCAGCAGGGAAGGCGGGAGAAGCTCAGATACGCAGTATTTT
CASREGGRSSDTQYF
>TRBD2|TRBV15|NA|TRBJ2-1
TGTGCCACCAGACTAGCGGGAGCCCAGATCTACAATGAGCAGTTCTTC
CATRLAGAQIYNEQFF
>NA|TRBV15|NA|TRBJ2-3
TGTGCCACCAGCAGAGAATATAGCACAGATACGCAGTATTTT
CATSREYSTDTQYF
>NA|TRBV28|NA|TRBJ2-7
TGTGCCAGCAAACCGGGTTCCCTCTCCTACGAGCAGTACTTC
CASKPGSLSYEQYF
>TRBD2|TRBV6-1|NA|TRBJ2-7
TGTGCCAGTACTCCGGGACTAGCGGGGCACTACGAGCAGTACTTC
CASTPGLAGHYEQYF
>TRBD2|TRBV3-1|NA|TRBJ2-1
TGTGCCAGCAGCCAAGATGAGAGGCTAGCGGGACGAATCTACAATGAGCAGTTCTTC
CASSQDERLAGRIYNEQFF
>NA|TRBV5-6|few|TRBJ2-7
TGTGCCAGCAGCACCGCGGACGAGCAGTACTTC
CASSTADEQYF
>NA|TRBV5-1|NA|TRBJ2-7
TGCGCCAGCAGCTTGGATCAGTCGGCCACCTACGAGCAGTACTTC
CASSLDQSATYEQYF
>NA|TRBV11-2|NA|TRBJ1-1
TGTGCCAGCGGGGCAGACACTGAAGCTTTCTTT
CASGADTEAFF
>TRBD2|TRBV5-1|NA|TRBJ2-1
TGCGCCAGCAGCTTCGCGACGGGACTAGCGGGAGTGGATGAGCAGTTCTTC
CASSFATGLAGVDEQFF
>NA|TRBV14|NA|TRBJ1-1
TGTGCCAGCAGTCATGAGGGGGACACTGAAGCTTTCTTT
CASSHEGDTEAFF
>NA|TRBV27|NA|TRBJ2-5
TGTGCCAGCAGTGGGATTAACGGGAGAGGGGAGACCCAGTACTTC
CASSGINGRGETQYF
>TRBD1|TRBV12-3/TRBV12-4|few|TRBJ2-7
TGTGCCAGCAGCTCACCGGGACAGGGGCGCGACGAGCAGTACTTC
CASSSPGQGRDEQYF
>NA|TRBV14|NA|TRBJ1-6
TGTGCCAGCAGCCAAGGAGGGCAATATAATTCACCCCTCCACTTT
CASSQGGQYNSPLHF
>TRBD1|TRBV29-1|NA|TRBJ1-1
TGCAGCGTTGAAGACCGGGACAGGGGAGGGGTGAACACTGAAGCTTTCTTT
CSVEDRDRGGVNTEAFF
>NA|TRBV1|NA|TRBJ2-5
TGCACCAGCAGCCAGTGGACTAGCGGGAGTTCTGAGACCCAGTACTTC
CTSSQWTSGSSETQYF
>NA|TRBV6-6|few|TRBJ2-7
TGTGCCAGCAGTTACCGGGACCGACACTCCTACGAGCAGTACTTC
CASSYRDRHSYEQYF
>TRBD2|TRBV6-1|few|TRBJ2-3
TGTGCCAGCAGTCCCTACGGTGGTAGCGGGAGCGCAGATACGCAGTATTTT
CASSPYGGSGSADTQYF
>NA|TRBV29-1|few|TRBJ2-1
TGCAGCGTTGACTACCCAGGGACCGCTACATACAATGAGCAGTTCTTC
CSVDYPGTATYNEQFF
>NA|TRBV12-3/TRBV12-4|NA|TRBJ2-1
TGTGCCAGCAGTTTAAGGGTCGGGGGAGGAAGATATCTAGATGAGCAGTTCTTC
CASSLRVGGGRYLDEQFF
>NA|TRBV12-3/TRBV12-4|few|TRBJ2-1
TGTGCCAGCGGCACCAGGGCCCCCGGGAATGAGCAGTTCTTC
CASGTRAPGNEQFF
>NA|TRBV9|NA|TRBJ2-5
TGTGCCAGCAGCGTAGAGGAGGGCAGGGGTCACAATGAGCAGTACTTC
CASSVEEGRGHNEQYF
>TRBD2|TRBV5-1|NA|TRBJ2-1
TGCGCCAGCAGCCAAAGCGGGAGGGCGGAAAAGTTCTTC
CASSQSGRAEKFF
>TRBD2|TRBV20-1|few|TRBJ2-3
TGCAGTGCTAGAGTTCTAGCGGGAGTGGATACGCAGTATTTT
CSARVLAGVDTQYF
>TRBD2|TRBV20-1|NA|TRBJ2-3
TGCAGTGCGGGCCTAGCGGGAAACACAGATACGCAGTATTTT
CSAGLAGNTDTQYF
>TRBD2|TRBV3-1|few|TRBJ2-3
TGTGCCAGCACCGACACCGGGACTAGCGCAAGAGGGGCAGATACGCAGTATTTT
CASTDTGTSARGADTQYF
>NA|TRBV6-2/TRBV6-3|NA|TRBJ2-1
TGTGCCAGCAGTTTGCGGCCTAGCTCCTACAATGAGCAGTTCTTC
CASSLRPSSYNEQFF
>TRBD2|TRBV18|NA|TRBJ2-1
TGTGCCAGCGCCCCTCGGGCGCAGGGGTCAACTAGCGGGAGGAACGACAATGAGCAGTTCTTC
CASAPRAQGSTSGRNDNEQFF
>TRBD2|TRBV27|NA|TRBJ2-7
TGTGCCAGCAGGCTCGAGGGACTAGCAGGCGAGCAGTACTTC
CASRLEGLAGEQYF
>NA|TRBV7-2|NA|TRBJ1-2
TGTGCCAGCAGCCGGGACCTGGAGTATGGCTACACCTTC
CASSRDLEYGYTF
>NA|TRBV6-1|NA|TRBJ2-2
TGTGCCAGCAGTCCACGGACGGGATTGACCGGGGAGCTGTTTTTT
CASSPRTGLTGELFF
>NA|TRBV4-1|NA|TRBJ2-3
TGCGCCAGCAGCCAAGTGCAGAGCTTCACAGATACGCAGTATTTT
CASSQVQSFTDTQYF
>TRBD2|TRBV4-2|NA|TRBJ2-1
TGTGCCAGCAGCCATTCAATGACTAGCGTAGGGGGGAATGAGCAGTTCTTC
CASSHSMTSVGGNEQFF
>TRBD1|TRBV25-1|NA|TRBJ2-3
TGTGCCAGCAGTGGGGGGACAGGAAAGTCAGATACGCAGTATTTT
CASSGGTGKSDTQYF
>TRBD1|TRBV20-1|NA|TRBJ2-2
TGCAGTGCTAGGGTTGCGACAGGGCCTAACACCGGGGAGCTGTTTTTT
CSARVATGPNTGELFF
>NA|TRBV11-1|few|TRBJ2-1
TGTGCCAGCAGCTTAAGGCCCCACAATGAGCAGTTCTTC
CASSLRPHNEQFF
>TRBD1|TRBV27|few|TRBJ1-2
TGTGCCAGCAGTTTACAGGGACAGGGGGCAGGGAGCTATGGCTACACCTTC
CASSLQGQGAGSYGYTF
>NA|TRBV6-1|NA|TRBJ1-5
TGTGCCACTCTCCCGCGGGACACATATCAGCCCCAGCATTTT
CATLPRDTYQPQHF
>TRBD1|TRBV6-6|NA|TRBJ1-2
TGTGCCAGCAGCCGCGGACAGGGAGGCTACACCTTC
CASSRGQGGYTF
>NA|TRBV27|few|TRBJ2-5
TGTGCCAGCAGTTTATGGGACGGGGTTGAGTACTTC
CASSLWDGVEYF
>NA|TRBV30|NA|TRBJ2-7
TGTGCCTGGAGAGCAGGACTGTCCTCCTACGAGCAGTACTTC
CAWRAGLSSYEQYF
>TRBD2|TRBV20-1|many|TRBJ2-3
TGCAGTGCCCCCGCCTGGGAGGGGCAGGGTCACACAGATACGCAGTATTTT
CSAPAWEGQGHTDTQYF
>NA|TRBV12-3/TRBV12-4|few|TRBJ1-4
TGTGCCAGCAGTTACGAACAGTCCCCCGAAAAACTGTTTTTT
CASSYEQSPEKLFF
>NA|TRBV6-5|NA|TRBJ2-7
TGTGCCAGCAGTTACTCGACTAGACCCTACGAGCAGTACTTC
CASSYSTRPYEQYF
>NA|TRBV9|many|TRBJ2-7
TGTGCCAGCAGCGTAGATGGCTACGAGCAGTACTTC
CASSVDGYEQYF
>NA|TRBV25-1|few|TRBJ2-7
TGTGCCAGCAGCCCAATGGGGAACGAGCAGTACTTC
CASSPMGNEQYF